A single sample is the source of the 19 T cell receptor beta chains below, sequenced in a study of blood T cell repertoires in COVID-19. The repertoire was sequenced with immunoSEQ multiplex PCR; TCRdb's copy has only in-frame clones and lacks some. The sample lists hundreds of thousands of clones; approximately 85% were seen once. The sample consisted of PBMCs or T cells enriched from blood (not recorded which). These receptors were obtained from a woman aged 40 to 55 with acute COVID-19.

The rearrangement joins TRBV20-1 to TRBJ2-5; D is perhaps TRBD2 (5 bases). V was pared by 3 bases and J by 6 bases, with 20 bases between. CDR1 and CDR2 from the germline V gene are DFQATT and SNEGSKA (reference sequence). This CDR3 is built from 15 residues. The CDR3 region is CSASILAPAGKTQYF. The CDR3 region has the DNA TGCAGTGCTAGTATCTTGGCGCCCGCGGGCAAGACCCAGTACTTC.

This chain uses TRBV5-6 with TRBJ2-3, with TRBD2 identical over 13 bases. The CDR3 consists of 18 residues. Germline V gives CDR1 SGHDT, CDR2 YYEEEE. With 0 bases clipped from V and 3 bases from J, the junction kept 7 bases outside the gene matches. CDR3 loop: CASSLAGTSGVQTDTQYF. As DNA, the CDR3 is TGTGCCAGCAGCTTGGCCGGGACTAGCGGGGTCCAGACAGATACGCAGTATTTT.

The chain has TRBV3-1 (or the pseudogene TRBV3-2) and TRBJ2-3, with 7 bases aligning to TRBD2. Germline loops: CDR1 LGHDT, CDR2 YNNKEL (reference sequence). V was pared by 4 bases and J by 4 bases, with 8 bases of the junction left unmatched. This CDR3 contains 15 residues. CDR3 region: CASSRTSWFPDTQYF. CDR3 DNA: TGTGCCAGCAGCCGGACTAGTTGGTTTCCAGATACGCAGTATTTT.

This clone has only a few counts. This chain connects TRBV7-2 to TRBJ1-2; tentatively, D is TRBD1 (6 bases). CDR3 size: 16 residues. Germline CDR1 reads SGHTA; CDR2 reads FQGNSA. V gave up 0 bases and J gave up 5 bases, with 16 bases separating them. The CDR3 sequence is CASSLAANTGNYGYTF. CDR3 in DNA: TGTGCCAGCAGCTTAGCGGCCAATACAGGGAATTATGGCTACACCTTC.

This clone was recorded once. The chain employs TRBV25-1 and TRBJ1-1, with D possibly being TRBD1 (6 bases). The CDR3 sequence is 15 residues long. Trimming removed 0 bases from V and 5 bases from J, with 13 bases in between. Germline values: CDR1 MGHDK, CDR2 SYGVNS. CDR3 sequence: CASSEYEQGSTEAFF. Here the CDR3 DNA reads TGTGCCAGCAGTGAATATGAACAGGGTTCGACTGAAGCTTTCTTT.

The chain employs TRBV3-1 (or the pseudogene TRBV3-2) and TRBJ2-6, with D maybe TRBD1 (5 bases). Trimming left V 0 bases short and J 0 bases short, with 15 bases between. Germline V lookup: CDR1 LGHDT, CDR2 YNNKEL (reference sequence). This CDR3 has 19 amino acids. The CDR3, as DNA: TGTGCCAGCAGCCAAGATAGGAACAGGTACTACTCTGGGGCCAACGTCCTGACTTTC. Translated, it gives CASSQDRNRYYSGANVLTF.

The J gene is TRBJ2-5, the V gene TRBV7-9; TRBD2 agrees at 10 bases. V lost 5 bases to trimming and J lost 0 bases; unmatched junction nucleotides: 15. This CDR3 has 19 residues. The germline V gene encodes CDR1 SEHNR and CDR2 FQNEAQ (reference sequence). CDR3 region: CASSPLGSLAGADQETQYF. The CDR3, as DNA: TGTGCCAGCAGCCCACTTGGGTCTCTAGCGGGGGCCGACCAAGAGACCCAGTACTTC.

This chain links TRBV7-2 with TRBJ2-5, with a possible D match to TRBD2 (5 bases). Between the trimmed V and J ends, which lost 5 bases and 8 bases, there was a span of 15 bases. The CDR3 consists of 13 residues. Looked up from germline, CDR1 is SGHTA and CDR2 is FQGNSA. As DNA, the CDR3 is TGTGCCAGCAGCCCCAGGCGGGCCGACACCCAGTACTTC. The encoded protein is CASSPRRADTQYF.

The chain uses TRBV24-1 and TRBJ1-5; possibly TRBD1 for D (5 bases). Per germline, CDR1 KGHDR and CDR2 SFDVKD. V lost 2 bases, J lost 6 bases, and 10 bases lay in between. The length of the CDR3 is 14 residues. As DNA, the CDR3 is TGTGCCACCAGTGATTCGCAGGGTGGTCAGCCCCAGCATTTT. Translated: CATSDSQGGQPQHF.

This clone was counted once. The chain is built from TRBV5-6 and TRBJ1-3, with TRBD1 matching 9 bases. With V trimmed by 4 bases and J by 0 bases, 8 bases remained unmatched. The CDR3 is made up of 17 amino acids. Looked up from germline, CDR1 is SGHDT and CDR2 is YYEEEE. CDR3 region: CASSHLRDRVSGNTIYF. The CDR3 DNA is TGTGCCAGCAGCCACCTCCGGGACAGGGTCTCTGGAAACACCATATATTTT.

The J gene is TRBJ1-2, the V gene TRBV20-1, with D tentatively TRBD1 (6 bases). Deletions cut 5 bases from V and 4 bases from J, with 8 bases between. Germline values: CDR1 DFQATT, CDR2 SNEGSKA (reference sequence). This CDR3 comprises 11 residues. CDR3: CSAGTPYGYTF. CDR3 DNA: TGCAGTGCTGGGACACCCTATGGCTACACCTTC.

The chain couples TRBV5-1 to TRBJ1-4; the match to TRBD1 covers 9 bases. The CDR3 is 14 amino acids. Germline CDR1 SGHRS, CDR2 YFSETQ. V gave up 8 bases and J gave up 6 bases; unmatched junction bases: 8. CDR3 sequence: CASRTGTGYEKLFF. The CDR3 DNA is TGCGCCAGTAGAACCGGGACAGGGTATGAAAAACTGTTTTTT.

The rearrangement links TRBV30 to TRBJ2-1; maybe TRBD2 (5 bases). This CDR3 contains 12 residues. Looked up from germline, CDR1 is GTSNPN and CDR2 is SVGIG (reference sequence). V was clipped by 0 bases and J by 7 bases, with 7 bases between them. CDR3 in DNA: TGTGCCTGGAGTGTGTCGGGGAATGAGCAGTTCTTC. The encoded protein is CAWSVSGNEQFF. Together with reference TRBV30 and TRBJ2-1, the CDR3 gives the full variable domain: SQTIHQWPATLVQPVGSPLSLECTVEGTSNPNLYWYRQAAGRGLQLLFYSVGIGQISSEVPQNLSASRPQDRQFILSSKKLLLSDSGFYLCAWSVSGNEQFFGPGTRLTVL.

The chain carries TRBV28 and TRBJ1-2; maybe TRBD1 (5 bases). The CDR3 contains 13 residues. Trimming left V 3 bases short and J 7 bases short, with 12 bases between. The germline V gene has CDR1 MDHEN and CDR2 SYDVKM. The CDR3 is CASSLWGDGGYTF. CDR3 DNA: TGTGCCAGCAGTTTGTGGGGGGATGGTGGCTACACCTTC.

As to this clone: Other DNA sequences in this sample translate to the same CDR3. V is TRBV4-1 and J is TRBJ1-4, with no clear D. With 1 base removed from V and 4 bases from J, the gap between germline ends came to 10 bases. Germline V CDR1 and CDR2: MGHRA, YSYEKL. The CDR3 loop spans 15 amino acids. The CDR3 DNA follows: TGCGCCAGCAGCCAAGGCGGTGGATTTAATGAAAAACTGTTTTTT. It codes for CASSQGGGFNEKLFF.

The chain joins TRBV4-2 to TRBJ2-7; 10 bases are a match to TRBD2. Germline values: CDR1 LGHNA, CDR2 YNFKEQ. Germline trimming cut 0 bases from V and 2 bases from J; bases unmatched to any gene: 10. The CDR3 is 18 amino acids. CDR3: CASSQDFSGGSNPYEQYF. CDR3 DNA sequence: TGTGCCAGCAGCCAAGATTTTAGCGGGGGGTCCAACCCCTACGAGCAGTACTTC.

The chain combines TRBV4-1 with TRBJ2-3, with D maybe TRBD1 (6 bases). Trimming took off 0 bases at V and 1 base at J, with 8 bases between the two ends. The CDR3 covers 15 residues. Germline CDR1 is MGHRA and CDR2 is YSYEKL. The CDR3 DNA reads TGCGCCAGCAGCCAAGAGTACAGGGGCACAGATACGCAGTATTTT. It specifies CASSQEYRGTDTQYF.

V usage is TRBV3-1 (or the pseudogene TRBV3-2) and J usage is TRBJ1-1; D might be TRBD1 (6 bases). V lost 0 bases, J lost 5 bases, and 13 bases lay in between. The CDR3 has 15 amino acids. Germline values: CDR1 LGHDT, CDR2 YNNKEL (reference sequence). The CDR3 loop reads CASSQEWGLRTEAFF. The CDR3 DNA sequence: TGTGCCAGCAGCCAAGAGTGGGGGCTGAGGACTGAAGCTTTCTTT.

The chain carries TRBV5-6 and TRBJ2-1, with 7 bases identical to TRBD2. The germline V gene encodes CDR1 SGHDT and CDR2 YYEEEE. V trimming: 1 base; J trimming: 12 bases; junction bases outside the gene matches: 7. CDR3 length equals 13 residues. For the CDR3, the DNA is TGTGCCAGCAGCTTGCGTCGCGGGGGTCGGCAGTTCTTC. The encoded protein is CASSLRRGGRQFF.